This TCR beta chain originates from a study of T cell repertoires in aging, cancer and after chemotherapy (dated 2019 in TCRdb). A note on the overall study: The donors fell into six age groups ranging from 30 or younger to 70 or older, and each group had at least three individuals. In the solid tumor group, the paired samples taken before and after chemotherapy came from brain tumor (glioblastoma) patients given temozolomide-based therapy. The full dataset contained 8.5 million to 10 million TCR reads. The study profiled peripheral blood TCR beta repertoires from healthy donors and cancer patients to examine immunoaging and T cell reconstitution after chemotherapy. A cohort of 218 cancer patients (94 with hematological and some 120 with solid cancers) was assembled, and fewer than 100 healthy donors were included as a reference group. The paper's findings and limits, for the study overall: Compared with age-matched healthy donors, untreated patients with hematological or solid cancers had significantly lower TCR diversity and higher clonality in blood. According to the authors, the repertoire data do not permit conclusions about immunological memory after chemotherapy. In both cancer cohorts, the median generation probability rose over the chemotherapy interval, which suggests that the repertoire was reconstituted through rebound thymic output. Declining TCR diversity with age in healthy donors was mainly explained by loss of richness; in cancer patients, loss of evenness also contributed.

Rearranged TRB sequences spanning V, D and J segments were amplified in a multiplex touch-down PCR with a mixed TRB-A/B primer pool. Illumina adapters and sample indices were attached to the amplicons in two consecutive PCR reactions using Phusion HS II polymerase. Amplicons were gel-purified using the NucleoSpin Gel and PCR Clean-up kit and were subsequently checked with Qubit and an Agilent 2100 Bioanalyzer. Sequencing of the libraries was done on an Illumina MiSeq with paired-end, single-indexed 600-cycle runs. The authors processed their data as follows. Processing of the TRB sequences was carried out with MiXCR versions 2.12 and 3.0.5. Each unique CDR3 nucleotide sequence was counted as one clone, and only productive sequences with at least two reads were retained. Repertoire metrics included Shannon diversity, evenness, clonality (one minus evenness), and alpha-parameterized diversity profiles from alpha 0 to 5. The IGoR algorithm was used to compute generation probabilities of clones in paired pre- and post-chemotherapy samples. TCRdb handled the public reads itself, with Q25 trimming in fastp and clone calling in MiXCR, and kept productive beta chains. Every distinct CDR3 protein forms one entry, paired with its most common genes and DNA. TCRdb assigned the V and J calls; the authors' analysis was not used. This sample comprises about 3,000 distinct CDR3 sequences, about 20% of them detected only once. Roughly 60% of the sample belongs to the ten largest clones.

V was cut back by 0 bases and J by 4 bases, leaving a gap of 10 bases between them. The germline V gene (reference sequence) provides CDR1 DFQATT and CDR2 SNEGSKA. The CDR3, cysteine through phenylalanine, is 13 amino acids long. This entry keeps only the CDR3 DNA: 39 bases, framed from base 1. Instead of sorted cells or RNA, genomic DNA extracted from peripheral blood served as the source for amplifying TCR beta rearrangements. Turning to this clonotype: There is no known antigen for this receptor. Per-base qualities were not stored, and no clone one base away is much larger.

The rearranged segments are TRBV20-1 and TRBJ2-7; the D gene is not confidently resolved. This clonotype was sampled from a human donor with a solid tumor. Material for sequencing was blood. The CDR3 sequence is CSAREGSRYEQYF. In nucleotide form, the sequence is TGCAGTGCTAGAGAGGGAAGCCGATACGAGCAGTACTTC.